Listed below are T cell receptor beta chains from one sample, sequenced in a study of cytomegalovirus exposure and HLA in healthy donors. TCRdb keeps only in-frame clones here, not all; method: immunoSEQ multiplex PCR. This table has 110,000 to 150,000 clones, about 80% appearing once. The specimen was PBMCs. These receptors were collected from a man in his forties in good health and CMV-seropositive. The conserved cysteine and the conserved F or W are not part of the CDR3 here.

j_gene: TRBJ2-7; v_gene: TRBV14; CDR3aa: ASSWTGAHEQY
j_gene: TRBJ1-2; v_gene: TRBV5-1; CDR3aa: ASSFQQGSYGYT
j_gene: TRBJ1-1; v_gene: TRBV13; CDR3aa: ASSPSGRLMNTEAF
j_gene: TRBJ2-7; v_gene: TRBV5-8; CDR3aa: ASSPGQGIIEQY
j_gene: TRBJ2-1; v_gene: TRBV7-2; CDR3aa: ASRPPGLASGNEQF
j_gene: TRBJ1-4; v_gene: TRBV18; CDR3aa: ASSPAGRGTEKLF
j_gene: TRBJ2-7; v_gene: TRBV28; CDR3aa: ASSVRAGGNEQY
j_gene: TRBJ2-1; v_gene: TRBV29-1; CDR3aa: SVGLARVGEQF
j_gene: TRBJ2-5; v_gene: TRBV5-1; CDR3aa: ASRQGSQETQY
j_gene: TRBJ1-4; v_gene: TRBV27; CDR3aa: ASRTVVNEKLF
j_gene: TRBJ2-7; v_gene: TRBV5-1; CDR3aa: ASSLLGHDFYEQC
j_gene: TRBJ2-1; v_gene: TRBV6-4; CDR3aa: ASSPGTTYNEQF
j_gene: TRBJ2-7; v_gene: TRBV7-2; CDR3aa: ASSHTGGLYEQY
j_gene: TRBJ2-7; v_gene: TRBV30; CDR3aa: ACAGLAGVEQY
j_gene: TRBJ2-5; v_gene: TRBV30; CDR3aa: AWSYARTSAEETQY
j_gene: TRBJ2-6; v_gene: TRBV19; CDR3aa: ASSISGANVLT
j_gene: TRBJ2-1; v_gene: TRBV6-6; CDR3aa: ASSRWDRAGEQF
j_gene: TRBJ1-1; v_gene: TRBV7-9; CDR3aa: ASSSTGSMVGYTEAF
j_gene: TRBJ2-2; v_gene: TRBV10-3; CDR3aa: ATQKKQSGSSGGELF
j_gene: TRBJ2-7; v_gene: TRBV30; CDR3aa: AWSTGGTYEQY
j_gene: TRBJ1-6; v_gene: TRBV10-3; CDR3aa: AISETADNSPLH
j_gene: TRBJ2-1; v_gene: TRBV7-9; CDR3aa: SSLPLGLGSYNEQF
j_gene: TRBJ1-4; v_gene: TRBV14; CDR3aa: ASSPSGYEKLF
j_gene: TRBJ2-7; v_gene: TRBV30; CDR3aa: AFSPGDRNSYEQY
j_gene: TRBJ2-3; v_gene: TRBV5-1; CDR3aa: ASSLVGLPDDTQY
j_gene: TRBJ2-1; v_gene: TRBV18; CDR3aa: ASSPPSAEREQF
j_gene: TRBJ2-7; v_gene: TRBV4-1; CDR3aa: ASSQDWGGGRYEQY
j_gene: TRBJ2-4; v_gene: TRBV19; CDR3aa: ASSIPGVAKNIQY
j_gene: TRBJ1-4; v_gene: TRBV5-1; CDR3aa: ASSLDRKRNEKLF
j_gene: TRBJ2-2; v_gene: TRBV11-3; CDR3aa: ASSLASTGELF
j_gene: TRBJ1-1; v_gene: TRBV5-4; CDR3aa: ASSLAWPNTEAF
j_gene: TRBJ2-3; v_gene: TRBV5-1; CDR3aa: ASSLFDRGTDTQY
j_gene: TRBJ1-1; v_gene: TRBV7-2; CDR3aa: ASSLVRGTEAF
j_gene: TRBJ1-2; v_gene: TRBV19; CDR3aa: ASSGQGGLYGYT
j_gene: TRBJ2-3; v_gene: TRBV5-1; CDR3aa: ASSFGTSGGSTDTQY
j_gene: TRBJ1-1; v_gene: TRBV7-3; CDR3aa: ASSQSGGQGEAF
j_gene: TRBJ1-4; v_gene: TRBV7-9; CDR3aa: SSSLTGGTNEKLF
j_gene: TRBJ1-6; v_gene: TRBV30; CDR3aa: AQTGGGRSPLH
j_gene: TRBJ2-1; v_gene: TRBV7-3; CDR3aa: ASSRGGEQF
j_gene: TRBJ2-1; v_gene: TRBV7-9; CDR3aa: ASSLRAAGGNEQF
j_gene: TRBJ2-3; v_gene: TRBV18; CDR3aa: ASSPFDGRADTQY
j_gene: TRBJ2-7; v_gene: TRBV7-8; CDR3aa: ASSSQLAGGTYEQY
j_gene: TRBJ2-4; v_gene: TRBV30; CDR3aa: AWGRAGGSKNIQY
j_gene: TRBJ1-5; v_gene: TRBV6-6; CDR3aa: ASSFQGDQPQH
j_gene: TRBJ2-7; v_gene: TRBV10-3; CDR3aa: AISAGTGGIYEQY
j_gene: TRBJ2-1; v_gene: TRBV14; CDR3aa: ASSQASGRQF
j_gene: TRBJ1-1; v_gene: TRBV18; CDR3aa: ASSPPGQLNTEAF
j_gene: TRBJ1-4; v_gene: TRBV29-1; CDR3aa: SVETESREKLF
j_gene: TRBJ2-3; v_gene: TRBV6-5; CDR3aa: ASSYQGFTDTQY
j_gene: TRBJ2-6; v_gene: TRBV28; CDR3aa: ASSFAQVSGANVLT
j_gene: TRBJ2-7; v_gene: TRBV5-5; CDR3aa: ASSFDSSRDEQY
j_gene: TRBJ2-3; v_gene: TRBV9; CDR3aa: ASSGPIAGGVNTQY
j_gene: TRBJ1-2; v_gene: TRBV18; CDR3aa: ASSPGVANYGYT
j_gene: TRBJ2-3; v_gene: TRBV5-1; CDR3aa: ASRNYNTDTQY
j_gene: TRBJ1-3; v_gene: TRBV5-4; CDR3aa: ASTWGGSGNTIY
j_gene: TRBJ1-1; v_gene: TRBV10-3; CDR3aa: AISEGTASDTEAF
j_gene: TRBJ2-1; v_gene: TRBV5-6; CDR3aa: ASSKPPGRGDEQF